Below, 9 T cell receptor beta chains from the same sample are listed, as sequenced in a study of T cell responses to AZD1222 COVID-19 vaccine. Only in-frame clones appear in the TCRdb table, and some are missing; sequencing was by immunoSEQ multiplex PCR. In the table there are around 150,000 clones, 94% of which are singletons. The sample here was peripheral blood, taken 28 days after the second AZD1222 dose. All receptors derive from an adult who received the AZD1222 COVID-19 vaccine.

This chain links TRBV28 with TRBJ1-2; D possibly corresponds to TRBD1 (5 bases). Per germline, CDR1 MDHEN and CDR2 SYDVKM. With 4 bases removed from V and 8 bases from J, the gap between germline ends came to 20 bases. The CDR3 runs to 15 residues. CDR3 DNA: TGTGCCAGCAGTTCCATTGCGGACGGGCCAGGGGGCTACACCTTC. Its protein product is CASSSIADGPGGYTF.

The rearrangement uses TRBV7-2 and TRBJ2-7; D is possibly TRBD1 or TRBD2 (7 bases each). With 3 bases removed from V and 1 base from J, the gap between germline ends came to 16 bases. Looked up from germline, CDR1 is SGHTA and CDR2 is FQGNSA. This CDR3 spans 16 amino acids. The CDR3 loop reads CASSFSGTEPSYEQYF. CDR3 DNA: TGTGCCAGCAGCTTCAGCGGGACAGAACCTTCCTACGAGCAGTACTTC.

V and J are TRBV29-1 and TRBJ2-1; TRBD2 agrees at 7 bases. The V gene end was trimmed by 5 bases and the J gene end by 5 bases; junction bases not matched to a gene: 6. CDR1 and CDR2 (germline): SQVTM, ANQGSEA. This CDR3 comprises 13 residues. The CDR3 coding sequence is TGCAGCGTTTCCCCGGCGGGGGACAATGAGCAGTTCTTC. This encodes CSVSPAGDNEQFF.

V and J are TRBV29-1 and TRBJ2-1; weak D call: TRBD1 (5 bases). Germline V CDR1 and CDR2: SQVTM, ANQGSEA. The CDR3 sequence is 14 residues long. Deletions cut 5 bases from V and 0 bases from J, with 11 bases between. CDR3 in amino acids: CSVPGRVSYNEQFF. DNA for the CDR3: TGCAGCGTTCCTGGCAGGGTCTCCTACAATGAGCAGTTCTTC.

The J gene is TRBJ1-2, the V gene TRBV6-5, with 9 nucleotides matching TRBD1. V trimming: 9 bases; J trimming: 5 bases; junction bases outside the gene matches: 13. The CDR3 extends over 15 amino acids. In germline, CDR1 is MNHEY, CDR2 SVGAGI. The CDR3 protein is CASRGSGTGHYGYTF. Here the CDR3 DNA reads TGTGCCAGTCGCGGCTCCGGGACAGGGCATTATGGCTACACCTTC.

The V call is TRBV5-6, the J call TRBJ2-5, with 8 positions matching TRBD1. Per the germline V gene, CDR1 is SGHDT and CDR2 is YYEEEE. V lost 6 bases, J lost 5 bases, and 6 bases stayed unmatched. The CDR3 has 13 residues. Here the CDR3 DNA reads TGTGCCAGCAATCTCAGGGGGCAGGAGACCCAGTACTTC. It specifies CASNLRGQETQYF.

The chain recombines TRBV9 with TRBJ1-1; 7 bases agree with TRBD1. Germline CDR1 and CDR2: SGDLS and YYNGEE. With V trimmed by 3 bases and J by 0 bases, 17 bases remained unmatched. This CDR3 spans 19 amino acids. This CDR3 reads CASSALGSDRVYLNTEAFF. DNA for the CDR3: TGTGCCAGCAGCGCGCTGGGCTCAGACAGGGTTTACCTGAACACTGAAGCTTTCTTT. Full variable domain (missing parts from reference TRBV9 and TRBJ1-1): DSGVTQTPKHLITATGQRVTLRCSPRSGDLSVYWYQQSLDQGLQFLIQYYNGEERAKGNILERFSAQQFPDLHSELNLSSLELGDSALYFCASSALGSDRVYLNTEAFFGQGTRLTVV.

This clone was seen once. The CDR3 nucleotides are TGTGCCAGCAGCTTCACTAGCGGGAGGGGCAATGAGCAGTTCTTC. Translation gives CASSFTSGRGNEQFF. The chain joins TRBV7-9 to TRBJ2-1; TRBD2 matches at 13 bases. The CDR3 is 15 residues long. V shed 3 bases and J 6 bases; nucleotides not matched to a gene: 2. Per germline, CDR1 SEHNR and CDR2 FQNEAQ (reference sequence).

V is TRBV7-9 and J is TRBJ1-3; D gene uncertain. Trimming removed 3 bases from V and 0 bases from J, with 6 bases in between. This CDR3 has 14 amino acids. Looked up from germline, CDR1 is SEHNR and CDR2 is FQNEAQ (reference sequence). The CDR3 reads CASSLGYSGNTIYF. CDR3 nucleotide sequence: TGTGCCAGCAGCTTGGGCTACTCTGGAAACACCATATATTTT.